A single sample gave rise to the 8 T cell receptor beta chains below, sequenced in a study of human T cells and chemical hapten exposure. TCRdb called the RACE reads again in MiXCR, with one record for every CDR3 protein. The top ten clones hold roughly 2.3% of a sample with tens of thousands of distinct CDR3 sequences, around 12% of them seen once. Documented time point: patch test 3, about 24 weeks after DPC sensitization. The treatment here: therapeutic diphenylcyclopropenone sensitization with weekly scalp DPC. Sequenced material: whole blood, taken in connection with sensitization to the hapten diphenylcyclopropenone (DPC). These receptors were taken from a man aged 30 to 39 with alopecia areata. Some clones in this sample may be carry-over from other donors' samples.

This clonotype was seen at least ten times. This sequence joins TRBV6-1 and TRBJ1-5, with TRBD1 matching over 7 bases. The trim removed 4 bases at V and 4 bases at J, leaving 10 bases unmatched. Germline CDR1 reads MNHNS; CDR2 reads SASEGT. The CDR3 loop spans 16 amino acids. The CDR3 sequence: CASSGPTGDGNQPQHF. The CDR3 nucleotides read TGTGCCAGCAGTGGCCCTACAGGGGATGGTAATCAGCCCCAGCATTTT.

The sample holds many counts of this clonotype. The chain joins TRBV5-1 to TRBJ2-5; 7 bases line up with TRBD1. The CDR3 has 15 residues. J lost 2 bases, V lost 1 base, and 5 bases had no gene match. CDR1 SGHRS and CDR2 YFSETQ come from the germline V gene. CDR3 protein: CASSLRGPLQETQYF. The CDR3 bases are TGCGCCAGCAGCTTGAGGGGGCCCTTACAAGAGACCCAGTACTTC.

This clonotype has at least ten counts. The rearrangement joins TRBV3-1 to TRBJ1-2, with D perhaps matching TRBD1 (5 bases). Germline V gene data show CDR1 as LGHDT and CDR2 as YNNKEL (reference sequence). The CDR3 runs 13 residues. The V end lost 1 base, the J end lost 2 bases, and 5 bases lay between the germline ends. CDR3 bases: TGTGCCAGCAGCCAAGCAGGGAACTATGGCTACACCTTC. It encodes CASSQAGNYGYTF.

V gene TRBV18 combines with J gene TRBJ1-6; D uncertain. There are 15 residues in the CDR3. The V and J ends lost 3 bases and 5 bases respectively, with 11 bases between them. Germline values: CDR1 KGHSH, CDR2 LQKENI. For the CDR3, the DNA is TGTGCCAGCTCACCCAGCCGGATCGATAATTCACCCCTCCACTTT. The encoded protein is CASSPSRIDNSPLHF. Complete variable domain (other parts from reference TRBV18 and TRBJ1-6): NAGVMQNPRHLVRRRGQEARLRCSPMKGHSHVYWYRQLPEEGLKFMVYLQKENIIDESGMPKERFSAEFPKEGPSILRIQQVVRGDSAAYFCASSPSRIDNSPLHFGNGTRLTVT.

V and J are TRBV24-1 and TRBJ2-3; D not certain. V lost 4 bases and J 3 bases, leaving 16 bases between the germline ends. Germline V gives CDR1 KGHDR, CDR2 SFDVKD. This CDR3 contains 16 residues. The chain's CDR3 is CATSEKGLSVTDTQYF. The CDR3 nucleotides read TGTGCCACCAGTGAAAAGGGCCTTAGTGTGACAGATACGCAGTATTTT.

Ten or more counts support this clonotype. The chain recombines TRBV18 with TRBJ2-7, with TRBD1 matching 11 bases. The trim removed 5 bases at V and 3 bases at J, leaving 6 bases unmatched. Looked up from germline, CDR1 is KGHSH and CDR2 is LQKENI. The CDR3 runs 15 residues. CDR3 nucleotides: TGTGCCAGCTCAACACTCGGGACAGGGGGCTACGAGCAGTACTTC. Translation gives CASSTLGTGGYEQYF. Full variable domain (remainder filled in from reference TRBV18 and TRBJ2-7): NAGVMQNPRHLVRRRGQEARLRCSPMKGHSHVYWYRQLPEEGLKFMVYLQKENIIDESGMPKERFSAEFPKEGPSILRIQQVVRGDSAAYFCASSTLGTGGYEQYFGPGTRLTVT.

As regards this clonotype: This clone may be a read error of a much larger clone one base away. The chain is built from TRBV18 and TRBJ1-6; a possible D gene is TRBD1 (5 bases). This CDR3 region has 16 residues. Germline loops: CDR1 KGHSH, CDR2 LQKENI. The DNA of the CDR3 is TGTACCAGCTCACCATTGGCGGGACTATGGGATTCACCCCTCCACTTT. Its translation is CTSSPLAGLWDSPLHF.

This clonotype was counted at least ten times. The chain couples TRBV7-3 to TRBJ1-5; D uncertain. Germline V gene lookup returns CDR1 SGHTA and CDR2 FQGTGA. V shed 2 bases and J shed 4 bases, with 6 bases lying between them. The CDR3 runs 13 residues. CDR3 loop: CASSLERNQPQHF. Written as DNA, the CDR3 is TGTGCCAGCAGCTTAGAAAGGAATCAGCCCCAGCATTTT.